This T cell receptor beta chain was observed in a study of blood T cell repertoires in COVID-19. Study at large: Specimens from acute and convalescent COVID-19 originated in the United States, Italy and Spain.

The CDR3 is 15 amino acids. Germline V CDR1 and CDR2: LGHNT, FRNRAP. Between the trimmed V and J ends, which lost 0 bases and 8 bases, there was a span of 14 bases. Authors' analysis steps: Reference gene primer amplification gave nucleated cell count estimates. Profiled with immunoSEQ multiplex PCR; TCRdb holds only in-frame clones, not every one. V, J and clone size derive from that table, while D and trimming were established from the DNA sequence. The table has some 120,000 clones, about 92% seen once. The sequence derives from a man in his forties or fifties with active COVID-19. V and J are TRBV12-5 and TRBJ2-1; D remains unclear. Sequencing input: peripheral blood. The CDR3 DNA reads as TGTGCTAGTGGTTTGGTATTAGATTTGGAGCATGAGCAGTTCTTC. Its translation: CASGLVLDLEHEQFF.